The clone carrying this T cell receptor (beta chain) was picked up a small number of times. What it binds is unknown. These data come from a study of cytomegalovirus exposure and HLA in healthy donors. Overall study results and limits: It is likely that the observed cluster of highly shared sequence variants was a sequencing artifact. As was reported, the classifier diagnosed cytomegalovirus status with high specificity and sensitivity. The investigators catalogued 160 or so TCR beta chains as cytomegalovirus-associated.

With 60 Vbeta and 13 Jbeta primers, the PCR was carried out. Assay: immunoSEQ multiplex PCR; the TCRdb copy retains only in-frame clones and omits some. The data hold around 70,000 clones, with about 67% observed a single time. This CDR3 region has 14 residues. Trimming took 2 bases from V and 1 from J; bases not matched to a gene: 2. From germline, CDR1 is SGHRS and CDR2 YFSETQ. The chain couples TRBV5-1 to TRBJ1-2, with TRBD1 matching over 7 bases. The origin of this receptor is a human donor in good health. Input material: PBMCs. CDR3 amino acids: CASSLGTVNYGYTF. The DNA of the CDR3 is TGCGCCAGCAGCTTAGGGACAGTTAACTATGGCTACACCTTC.